This entry concerns a single TCR beta chain. This sample was included in a study of blood T cell repertoires in COVID-19. Germline V gene lookup returns CDR1 SGHRS and CDR2 YFSETQ. The junction had 9 bases not matched to a gene; V was cut back by 4 bases and J by 8 bases. CDR3 length: 15 amino acids. Authors' methods: Quantification of nucleated cells was approximated via reference gene primer amplification. The repertoire was sequenced with immunoSEQ multiplex PCR; TCRdb's copy has only in-frame clones and lacks some. The V and J calls and clone size come from that table; D and trimming were worked out from the DNA. The sample consists of about 270,000 clones, 75% to 90% of them appearing once.

This chain links TRBV5-1 with TRBJ1-4, with 9 positions matching TRBD1. The sequencing input was peripheral blood. The receptor was derived from a man aged 50 to 60 with acute or convalescent COVID-19. CDR3 in DNA: TGCGCCAGCAGCCCTGGCTCGGGACAGGGAGAAAAACTGTTTTTT. It specifies CASSPGSGQGEKLFF.